The clone carrying this T cell receptor beta chain was detected ten times or more. Its antigen is as yet unknown. These data belong to a study of T cells in Graves' hyperthyroidism and ophthalmopathy. Across the whole study: Once the initial diagnosis was made, peripheral blood was obtained before any treatment. Study-level findings and limits: The model's output predicted ophthalmopathy at a median of roughly seven months prior to onset.

RNA transcripts provided the source from which TCR beta CDR3 regions were amplified. Primed by the HTBI set, a first-round RT-PCR was run on the TCR CDR3. TCRdb analysed the multiplex PCR reads with MiXCR anew, one entry per CDR3 protein. The repertoire holds about 640,000 distinct CDR3 sequences, with under 25% as singletons. Used for diagnoses were clinical symptoms, serum thyroxine and TRAb, thyroid ultrasound and orbital computed tomography. The source of this sequence is a man under 40 with Graves' ophthalmopathy. The sequenced material came from blood.

The CDR3 DNA reads as TGTGCCAGCAGTTTAGTAGGGGGTATTCAGCCCCAGCATTTT. Amino acid sequence: CASSLVGGIQPQHF. The genes are TRBV27 and TRBJ1-5; D perhaps matches TRBD1 (6 bases). The CDR3 has 14 residues. Germline V gives CDR1 MNHEY, CDR2 SMNVEV (reference sequence). Trimming left V 2 bases short and J 6 bases short, with 11 bases between.